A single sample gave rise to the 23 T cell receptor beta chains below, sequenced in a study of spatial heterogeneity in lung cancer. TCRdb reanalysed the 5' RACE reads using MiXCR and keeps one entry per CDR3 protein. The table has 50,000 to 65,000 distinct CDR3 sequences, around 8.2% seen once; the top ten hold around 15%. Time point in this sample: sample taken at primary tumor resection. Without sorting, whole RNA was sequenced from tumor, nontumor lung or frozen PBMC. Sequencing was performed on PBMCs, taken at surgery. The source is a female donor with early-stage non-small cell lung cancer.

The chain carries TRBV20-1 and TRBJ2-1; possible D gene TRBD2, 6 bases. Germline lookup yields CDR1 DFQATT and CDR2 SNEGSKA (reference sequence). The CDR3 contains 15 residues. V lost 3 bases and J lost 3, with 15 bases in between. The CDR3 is CSARDPGGHYNEQFF. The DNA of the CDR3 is TGCAGTGCTAGGGATCCAGGAGGGCACTACAATGAGCAGTTCTTC.

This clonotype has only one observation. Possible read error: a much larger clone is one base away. The CDR3 sequence: CARRMRDREETQYF. DNA of the CDR3: TGTGCCAGACGTATGAGGGACAGGGAAGAGACCCAGTACTTC. V and J are TRBV7-9 and TRBJ2-5; TRBD1 matches 9 bases. The CDR3 runs to 14 residues. Germline V gives CDR1 SEHNR, CDR2 FQNEAQ (reference sequence). V gave up 9 bases and J gave up 3 bases; unmatched junction bases: 8.

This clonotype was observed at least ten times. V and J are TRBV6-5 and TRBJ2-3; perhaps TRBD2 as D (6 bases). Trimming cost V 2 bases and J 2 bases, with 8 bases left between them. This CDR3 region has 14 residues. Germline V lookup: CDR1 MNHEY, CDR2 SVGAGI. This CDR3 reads CASSYTGVTDTQYF. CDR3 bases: TGTGCCAGCAGTTACACGGGAGTCACAGATACGCAGTATTTT.

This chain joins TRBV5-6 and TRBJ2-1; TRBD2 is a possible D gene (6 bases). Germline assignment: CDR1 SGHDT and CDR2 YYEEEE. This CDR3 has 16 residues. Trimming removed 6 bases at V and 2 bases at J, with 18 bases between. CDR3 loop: CASIILGGGAYNEQFF. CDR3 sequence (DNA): TGTGCCAGCATTATTTTAGGTGGCGGGGCCTACAATGAGCAGTTCTTC.

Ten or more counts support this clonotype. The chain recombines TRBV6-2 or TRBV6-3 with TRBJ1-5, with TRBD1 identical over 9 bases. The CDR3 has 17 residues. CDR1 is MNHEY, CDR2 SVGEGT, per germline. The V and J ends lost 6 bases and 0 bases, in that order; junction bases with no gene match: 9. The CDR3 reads CASSRGTGGFSNQPQHF. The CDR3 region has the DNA TGTGCCAGCAGCCGGGGAACAGGGGGCTTTAGCAATCAGCCCCAGCATTTT.

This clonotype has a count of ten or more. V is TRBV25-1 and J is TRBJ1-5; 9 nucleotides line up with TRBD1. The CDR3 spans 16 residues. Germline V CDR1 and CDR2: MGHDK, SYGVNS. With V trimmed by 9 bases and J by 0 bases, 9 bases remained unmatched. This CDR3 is CARGWDRAYSNQPQHF. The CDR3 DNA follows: TGTGCCAGGGGGTGGGACAGGGCTTATAGCAATCAGCCCCAGCATTTT.

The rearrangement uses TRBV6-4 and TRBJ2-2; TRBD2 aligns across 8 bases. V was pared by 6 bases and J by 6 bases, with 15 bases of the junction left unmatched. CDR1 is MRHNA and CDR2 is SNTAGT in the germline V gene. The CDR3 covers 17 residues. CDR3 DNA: TGTGCCAGCAGGACCCAGACGGGGGGGGCGCCTTCCGGGGAGCTGTTTTTT. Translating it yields CASRTQTGGAPSGELFF.

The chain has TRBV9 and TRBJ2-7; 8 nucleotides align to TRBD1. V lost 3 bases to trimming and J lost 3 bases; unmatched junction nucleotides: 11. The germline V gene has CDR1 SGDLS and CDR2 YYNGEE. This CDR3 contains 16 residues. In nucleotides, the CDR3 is TGTGCCAGCAGCGCCTCTTTCAGGGGGCGCTTCTACGAGCAGTACGTC. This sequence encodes CASSASFRGRFYEQYV.

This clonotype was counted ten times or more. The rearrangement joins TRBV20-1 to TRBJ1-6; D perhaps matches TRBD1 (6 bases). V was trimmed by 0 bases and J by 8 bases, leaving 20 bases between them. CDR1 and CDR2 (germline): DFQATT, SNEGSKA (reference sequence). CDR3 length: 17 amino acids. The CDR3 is CSARERDTGRRDSPLHF. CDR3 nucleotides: TGCAGTGCTAGAGAACGCGATACAGGGAGGAGGGATTCACCCCTCCACTTT.

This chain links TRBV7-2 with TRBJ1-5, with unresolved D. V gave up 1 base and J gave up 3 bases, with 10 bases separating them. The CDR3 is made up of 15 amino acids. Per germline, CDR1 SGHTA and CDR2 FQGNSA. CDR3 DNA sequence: TGTGCCAGCAGCTTAGTGGGAGGGTACAATCAGCCCCAGCATTTT. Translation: CASSLVGGYNQPQHF.

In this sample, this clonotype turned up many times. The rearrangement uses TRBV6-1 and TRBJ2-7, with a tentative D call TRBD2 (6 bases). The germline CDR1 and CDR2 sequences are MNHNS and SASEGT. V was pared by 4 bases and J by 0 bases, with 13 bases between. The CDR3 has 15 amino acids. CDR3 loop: CASSALDGSSYEQYV. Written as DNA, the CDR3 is TGTGCCAGCAGTGCCCTGGACGGGAGCTCCTACGAGCAGTACGTC.

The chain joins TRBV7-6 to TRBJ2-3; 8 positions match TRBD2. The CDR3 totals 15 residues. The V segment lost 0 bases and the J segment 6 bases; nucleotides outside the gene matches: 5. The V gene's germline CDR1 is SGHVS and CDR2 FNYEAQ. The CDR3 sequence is CASSLASGGLDTQYF. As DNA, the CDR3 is TGTGCCAGCAGCTTAGCGTCGGGGGGGCTGGATACGCAGTATTTT.

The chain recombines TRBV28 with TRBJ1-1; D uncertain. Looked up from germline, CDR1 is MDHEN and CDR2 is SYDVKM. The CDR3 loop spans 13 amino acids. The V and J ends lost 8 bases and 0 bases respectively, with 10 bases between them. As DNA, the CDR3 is TGTGCCAGCCGCGGGGTAGTGAACACTGAAGCTTTCTTT. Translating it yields CASRGVVNTEAFF.

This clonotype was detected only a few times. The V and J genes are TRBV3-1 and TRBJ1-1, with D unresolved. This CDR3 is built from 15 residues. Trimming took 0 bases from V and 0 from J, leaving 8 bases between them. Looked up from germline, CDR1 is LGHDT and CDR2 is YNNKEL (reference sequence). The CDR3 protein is CASSQDSYMNTEAFF. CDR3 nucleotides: TGTGCCAGCAGCCAAGACAGCTATATGAACACTGAAGCTTTCTTT. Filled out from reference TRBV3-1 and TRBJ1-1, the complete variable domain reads DTAVSQTPKYLVTQMGNDKSIKCEQNLGHDTMYWYKQDSKKFLKIMFSYNNKELIINETVPNRFSPKSPDKAHLNLHINSLELGDSAVYFCASSQDSYMNTEAFFGQGTRLTVV.

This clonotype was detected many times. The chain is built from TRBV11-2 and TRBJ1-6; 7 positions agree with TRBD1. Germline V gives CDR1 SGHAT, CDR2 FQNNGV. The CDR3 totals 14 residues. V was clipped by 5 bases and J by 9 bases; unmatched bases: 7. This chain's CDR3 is CASSPTGTRSPLHF. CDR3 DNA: TGTGCCAGCAGCCCGACAGGGACTCGTTCACCCCTCCACTTT.

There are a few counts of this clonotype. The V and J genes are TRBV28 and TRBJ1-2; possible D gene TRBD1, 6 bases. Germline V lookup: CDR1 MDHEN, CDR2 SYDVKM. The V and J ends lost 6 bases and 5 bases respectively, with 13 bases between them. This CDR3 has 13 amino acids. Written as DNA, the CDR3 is TGTGCCAGCAGACTAAACAGGGCATATGGCTACACCTTC. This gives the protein CASRLNRAYGYTF.

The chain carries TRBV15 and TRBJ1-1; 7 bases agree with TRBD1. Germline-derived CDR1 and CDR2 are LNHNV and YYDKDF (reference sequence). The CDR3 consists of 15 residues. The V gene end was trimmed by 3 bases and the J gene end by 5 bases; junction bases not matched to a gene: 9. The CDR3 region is CATSRERQGWTEAFF. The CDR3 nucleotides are TGTGCCACCAGCAGGGAGCGACAGGGCTGGACTGAAGCTTTCTTT.

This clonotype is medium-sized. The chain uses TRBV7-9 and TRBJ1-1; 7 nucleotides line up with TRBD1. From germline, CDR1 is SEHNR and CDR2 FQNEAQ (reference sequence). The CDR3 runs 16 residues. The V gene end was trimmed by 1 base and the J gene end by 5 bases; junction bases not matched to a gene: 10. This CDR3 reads CASSLDADRVITEAFF. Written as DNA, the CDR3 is TGTGCCAGCAGCTTAGACGCAGACAGGGTTATAACTGAAGCTTTCTTT.

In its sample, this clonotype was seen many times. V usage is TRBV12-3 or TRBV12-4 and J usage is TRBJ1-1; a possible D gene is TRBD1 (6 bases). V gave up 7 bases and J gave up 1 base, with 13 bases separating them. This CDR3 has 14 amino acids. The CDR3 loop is CASTTGTPNTEAFF. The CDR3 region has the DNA TGTGCCAGCACCACCGGGACACCGAACACTGAAGCTTTCTTT.

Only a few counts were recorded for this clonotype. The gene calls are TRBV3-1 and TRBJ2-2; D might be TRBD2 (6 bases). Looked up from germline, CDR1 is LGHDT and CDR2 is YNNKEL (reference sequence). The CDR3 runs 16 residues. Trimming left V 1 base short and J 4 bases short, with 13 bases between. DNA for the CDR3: TGTGCCAGCAGCCAAGGCGGGGTAGCGACCACCGGGGAGCTGTTTTTT. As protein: CASSQGGVATTGELFF.

For the CDR3, the DNA is TGTGCCACCTCCTCCGGGGCTTTTAGCAATCAGCCCCAGCATTTT. Its protein product is CATSSGAFSNQPQHF. The chain combines TRBV10-3 with TRBJ1-5, with D possibly matching TRBD1 (5 bases). Trimming removed 10 bases at V and 0 bases at J, with 16 bases between. This CDR3 has 15 residues. Germline loops: CDR1 ENHRY, CDR2 SYGVKD.

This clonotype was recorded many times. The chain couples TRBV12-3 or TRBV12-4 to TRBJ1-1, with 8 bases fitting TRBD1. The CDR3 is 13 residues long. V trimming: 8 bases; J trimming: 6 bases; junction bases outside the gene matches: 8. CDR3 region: CASSTGGLSEAFF. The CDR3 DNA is TGTGCCAGCTCTACAGGGGGGTTATCTGAAGCTTTCTTT.

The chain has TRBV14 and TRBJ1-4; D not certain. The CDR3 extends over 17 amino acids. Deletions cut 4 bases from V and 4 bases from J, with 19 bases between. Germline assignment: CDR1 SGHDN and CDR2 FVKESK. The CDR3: CASSRKTGLTYNEKLFF. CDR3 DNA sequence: TGTGCCAGCAGCCGGAAAACGGGCCTCACTTATAATGAAAAACTGTTTTTT. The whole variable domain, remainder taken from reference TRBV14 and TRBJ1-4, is EAGVTQFPSHSVIEKGQTVTLRCDPISGHDNLYWYRRVMGKEIKFLLHFVKESKQDESGMPNNRFLAERTGGTYSTLKVQPAELEDSGVYFCASSRKTGLTYNEKLFFGSGTQLSVL.